Each of the 15 T cell receptor beta chains below was sequenced from the same sample in a study of identifying expanded T cells in peripheral blood. Sequencing used immunoSEQ multiplex PCR; TCRdb keeps in-frame clones, though not all of them. The repertoire holds about 53,000 clones, with about 80% as singletons. Material: blood. The receptors were gathered from a person between 18 and 75 years old in good health.

The chain is built from TRBV7-6 and TRBJ1-1, with D perhaps matching TRBD1 (6 bases). From germline, CDR1 is SGHVS and CDR2 FNYEAQ. This CDR3 contains 14 residues. Trimming took 3 bases from V and 4 from J, leaving 12 bases between them. The CDR3 DNA reads TGTGCCAGCAGCTTGGATAGGGGGAGCACTGAAGCTTTCTTT. Translation gives CASSLDRGSTEAFF.

V is TRBV7-2 and J is TRBJ2-1, with D perhaps assigned TRBD1 or TRBD2 (7 bases each). In germline, CDR1 is SGHTA, CDR2 FQGNSA. The V and J ends lost 3 bases and 2 bases respectively, with 14 bases between them. The CDR3 loop spans 16 amino acids. CDR3 protein: CASSFTGAGAYNEQFF. In DNA form, the CDR3 reads TGTGCCAGCAGCTTTACAGGGGCGGGGGCCTACAATGAGCAGTTCTTC.

The chain carries TRBV28 and TRBJ1-4; D perhaps matches TRBD1 (6 bases). CDR1 is MDHEN, CDR2 SYDVKM, per germline. This CDR3 contains 16 residues. V was shortened by 3 bases and J by 0 bases, with 11 bases between the two germline ends. Here the CDR3 DNA reads TGTGCCAGCAGTTTGTACGGGACAACAACTAATGAAAAACTGTTTTTT. It translates to CASSLYGTTTNEKLFF.

The gene calls are TRBV6-5 and TRBJ2-7, with TRBD2 matching 9 bases. The V gene end was trimmed by 0 bases and the J gene end by 4 bases; junction bases not matched to a gene: 1. The V gene's germline CDR1 is MNHEY and CDR2 SVGAGI. This CDR3 is 14 amino acids long. The CDR3 region is CASSYSGLAYEQYF. The CDR3, as DNA: TGTGCCAGCAGTTACTCAGGACTAGCGTACGAGCAGTACTTC.

V gene TRBV7-9 combines with J gene TRBJ2-1; 8 positions agree with TRBD1. The V and J ends lost 6 bases and 3 bases, in that order; junction bases with no gene match: 7. Germline CDR1 and CDR2: SEHNR and FQNEAQ (reference sequence). The CDR3 totals 15 residues. For the CDR3, the DNA is TGTGCCAGCAGGTCCGGGACAGGTCACTACAATGAGCAGTTCTTC. This gives the protein CASRSGTGHYNEQFF.

The J gene is TRBJ2-5, the V gene TRBV9; D is possibly TRBD2 (7 bases). The germline V and J ends were trimmed by 3 bases and 7 bases, with 16 bases remaining between them. CDR3 length equals 14 residues. Germline V CDR1 and CDR2: SGDLS, YYNGEE. The CDR3 is CASSGWEGEVTQYF. For the CDR3, the DNA is TGTGCCAGCAGCGGATGGGAGGGGGAGGTGACCCAGTACTTC.

This clone came up once. V and J are TRBV5-1 and TRBJ2-7, with D perhaps TRBD2 (6 bases). This CDR3 region has 14 residues. With 3 bases removed from V and 1 base from J, the gap between germline ends came to 11 bases. Germline-derived CDR1 and CDR2 are SGHRS and YFSETQ. This chain's CDR3 is CASSSDGGSYEQYV. CDR3 in DNA: TGCGCCAGCAGCTCGGACGGGGGATCCTACGAGCAGTACGTC.

This clone occurred many times. The chain uses TRBV5-1 and TRBJ2-7; D call uncertain. The V end was cut by 0 bases, the J end by 2 bases, with 12 bases between. The CDR3 has 15 residues. Germline CDR1 and CDR2: SGHRS and YFSETQ. The CDR3 loop reads CASSLAWYGTYEQYV. The CDR3 coding sequence is TGCGCCAGCAGCTTGGCCTGGTACGGTACCTACGAGCAGTACGTC.

This clone was found a few times. V and J are TRBV29-1 and TRBJ1-1; D not certain. Trimming removed 3 bases at V and 9 bases at J, with 8 bases between. CDR3 length: 10 residues. The V gene's germline CDR1 is SQVTM and CDR2 ANQGSEA. The CDR3: CSVDSGKAFF. In DNA form, the CDR3 reads TGCAGCGTTGACTCTGGAAAAGCTTTCTTT.

The rearrangement uses TRBV29-1 and TRBJ1-2, with D perhaps matching TRBD1 (5 bases). Germline CDR1 reads SQVTM; CDR2 reads ANQGSEA. This CDR3 has 13 residues. V dropped 2 bases and J dropped 2 bases, with 9 bases sitting between them. The DNA for the CDR3 is TGCAGCGTTGAACGGGAGGGGAACTATGGCTACACCTTC. This codes for CSVEREGNYGYTF.

The chain uses TRBV27 and TRBJ2-1, with 14 bases that match TRBD2. The CDR3 covers 15 residues. Trimming at V came to 4 bases and at J to 9 bases, leaving 5 bases not matched to a gene. The germline V gene has CDR1 MNHEY and CDR2 SMNVEV (reference sequence). The CDR3 is CASSSRLAGGVEQFF. The DNA for the CDR3 is TGTGCCAGCAGTTCCCGACTAGCGGGGGGGGTTGAGCAGTTCTTC.

The chain couples TRBV2 to TRBJ2-3; D is possibly TRBD1 or TRBD2 (5 bases each). The CDR3 is 16 residues long. The germline V gene encodes CDR1 SNHLY and CDR2 FYNNEI. Deletions cut 5 bases from V and 0 bases from J, with 15 bases between. This CDR3 is CASSLRGAVSTDTQYF. The DNA for the CDR3 is TGTGCCAGCAGTCTTAGGGGAGCGGTAAGCACAGATACGCAGTATTTT.

This clone was observed once. This chain uses TRBV25-1 with TRBJ2-1; D remains unclear. V was trimmed by 4 bases and J by 0 bases, leaving 7 bases between them. The CDR3 is made up of 14 amino acids. Germline V gene lookup returns CDR1 MGHDK and CDR2 SYGVNS. CDR3 region: CASSGSSSYNEQFF. CDR3 DNA sequence: TGTGCCAGCAGTGGAAGTAGCTCCTACAATGAGCAGTTCTTC.

The chain uses TRBV21-1 and TRBJ2-7; the table's D call of TRBD2 was not tested on the DNA. TRBV21-1 is a known pseudogene. This CDR3 comprises 11 residues. The CDR3 loop is CASSASYEQYF. The CDR3 DNA is TGTGCCAGCAGCGCTAGCTACGAGCAGTACTTC.

The chain recombines TRBV5-8 with TRBJ1-5; D unclear. Per germline, CDR1 SGHTS and CDR2 YDEGEE. Between the trimmed V and J ends, which lost 4 bases and 3 bases, there was a span of 11 bases. The CDR3 is 14 residues long. CDR3 sequence (DNA): TGTGCCAGCAGCGACGAAACCGTCAATCAGCCCCAGCATTTT. The encoded protein is CASSDETVNQPQHF.